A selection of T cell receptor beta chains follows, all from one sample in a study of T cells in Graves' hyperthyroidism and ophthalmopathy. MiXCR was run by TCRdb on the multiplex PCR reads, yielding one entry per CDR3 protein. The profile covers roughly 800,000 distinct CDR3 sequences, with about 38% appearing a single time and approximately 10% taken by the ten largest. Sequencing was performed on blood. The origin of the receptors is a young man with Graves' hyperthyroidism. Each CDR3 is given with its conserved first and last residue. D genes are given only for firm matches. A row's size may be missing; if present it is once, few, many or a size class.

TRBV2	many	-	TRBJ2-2	CASSDRGGTGELFF	TGTGCCAGCAGTGACAGGGGAGGGACCGGGGAGCTGTTTTTT
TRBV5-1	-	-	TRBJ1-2	CASSLGWTDNYGYTF	TGCGCCAGCAGCTTGGGTTGGACAGATAACTATGGCTACACCTTC
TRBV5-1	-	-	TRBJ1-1	CASSLEQQNTEAFF	TGCGCCAGCAGCTTGGAACAGCAGAACACTGAAGCTTTCTTT
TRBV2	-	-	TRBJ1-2	CASSEPRAIYGYTF	TGTGCCAGCAGTGAACCTAGGGCCATTTATGGCTACACCTTC
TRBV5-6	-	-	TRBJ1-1	CASSFRQRGTEAFF	TGTGCCAGCAGCTTCAGGCAGCGGGGGACTGAAGCTTTCTTT
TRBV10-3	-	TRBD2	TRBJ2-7	CAIRDSGGSYEQYF	TGTGCCATCAGAGATAGCGGGGGCTCCTACGAGCAGTACTTC
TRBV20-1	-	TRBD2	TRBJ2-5	CSARSSGSETQYF	TGCAGTGCTAGAAGTAGCGGGAGTGAGACCCAGTACTTC
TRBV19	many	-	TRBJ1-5	CASNNRRDNPQPQHF	TGTGCCAGTAACAACCGGAGGGACAATCCTCAGCCCCAGCATTTT
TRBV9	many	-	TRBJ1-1	CASRGAGNTEAFF	TGTGCCAGTAGGGGGGCCGGAAACACTGAAGCTTTCTTT
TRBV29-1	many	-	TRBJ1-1	CSVGRGENTEAFF	TGCAGCGTTGGAAGGGGCGAGAACACTGAAGCTTTCTTT
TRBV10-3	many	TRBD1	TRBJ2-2	CAISDLTGGNTGELFF	TGTGCCATCAGTGATTTGACAGGGGGCAACACCGGGGAGCTGTTTTTT
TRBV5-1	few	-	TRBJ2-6	CASSNSGAGANVLTF	TGCGCCAGCAGCAATTCAGGGGCCGGGGCCAACGTCCTGACTTTC
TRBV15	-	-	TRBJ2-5	CATSRDGGQETQYF	TGTGCCACCAGCAGAGATGGCGGTCAAGAGACCCAGTACTTC
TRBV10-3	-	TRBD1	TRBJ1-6	CAIMGDRDSPLHF	TGTGCCATCATGGGGGACAGGGATTCACCCCTCCACTTT
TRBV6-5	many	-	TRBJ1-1	CASSTSLQGEAFF	TGTGCCAGCAGTACGTCTTTGCAGGGTGAAGCTTTCTTT
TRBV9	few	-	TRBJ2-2	CASKPGRWSGELFF	TGTGCCAGCAAGCCGGGACGGTGGAGCGGGGAGCTGTTTTTT
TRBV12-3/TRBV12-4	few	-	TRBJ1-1	CASRAGLRTEAFF	TGTGCCAGCAGAGCAGGGTTGAGAACTGAAGCTTTCTTT
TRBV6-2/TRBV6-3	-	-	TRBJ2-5	CASSSEGRAQYF	TGTGCCAGCAGTTCTGAGGGCAGGGCCCAGTACTTC
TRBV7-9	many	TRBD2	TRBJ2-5	CASSLGLAEETQYF	TGTGCCAGCAGCTTAGGACTAGCGGAAGAGACCCAGTACTTC
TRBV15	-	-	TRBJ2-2	CATSMKPPSTGELFF	TGTGCCACCAGCATGAAACCCCCCAGTACCGGGGAGCTGTTTTTT
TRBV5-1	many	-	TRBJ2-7	CASSFDSPGYEQYF	TGCGCCAGCAGCTTTGACAGCCCAGGCTACGAGCAGTACTTC
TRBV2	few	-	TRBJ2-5	CASVTIRETQYF	TGTGCCAGCGTCACTATCCGCGAGACCCAGTACTTC
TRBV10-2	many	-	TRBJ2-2	CASSEGAGELFF	TGTGCCAGCAGTGAGGGGGCCGGGGAGCTGTTTTTT
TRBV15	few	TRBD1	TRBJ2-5	CASNLPGQGVETQYF	TGTGCCAGCAATCTTCCGGGACAGGGAGTGGAGACCCAGTACTTC
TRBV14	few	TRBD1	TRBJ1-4	CASTDRGNEKLFF	TGTGCCAGCACCGACAGGGGGAATGAAAAACTGTTTTTT
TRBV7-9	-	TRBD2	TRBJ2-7	CASSILPGLALYEQYF	TGTGCCAGCAGCATCCTCCCGGGACTAGCGTTATACGAGCAGTACTTC
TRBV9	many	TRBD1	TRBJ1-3	CASSDPDRVNTIYF	TGTGCCAGCAGCGATCCCGACAGGGTTAACACCATATATTTT
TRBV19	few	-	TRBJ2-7	CASSTVTGVSYEQYF	TGTGCCAGTAGTACTGTGACAGGAGTATCCTACGAGCAGTACTTC
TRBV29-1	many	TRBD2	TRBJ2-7	CSVWTSVSYEQYF	TGCAGCGTATGGACTAGCGTATCCTACGAGCAGTACTTC
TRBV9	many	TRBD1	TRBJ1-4	CASSAGQDWGEKLFF	TGTGCCAGCAGCGCGGGACAGGATTGGGGTGAAAAACTGTTTTTT
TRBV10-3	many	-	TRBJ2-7	CAISDSRGNPYEQYF	TGTGCCATCAGTGATTCCAGGGGAAATCCCTACGAGCAGTACTTC
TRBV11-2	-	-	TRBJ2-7	CASSMWGRAPGEQYF	TGTGCCAGCAGCATGTGGGGACGGGCCCCTGGAGAGCAGTACTTC